What follows are 32 T cell receptor beta chains derived from one specimen sequenced in a study of PD-L1 blockade in urothelial cancer. Described time point: pretreatment peripheral blood. Method: immunoSEQ multiplex PCR; TCRdb's copy keeps in-frame clones and lacks some. The sample records approximately 71,000 clones, 84% being singletons. Material: PBMCs, obtained around atezolizumab (anti-PD-L1) treatment. These TCRs come from a woman between 65 and 79 years old with urothelial cancer.

The rearrangement links TRBV6-1 to TRBJ2-5; 16 bases fit TRBD2. Germline loops: CDR1 MNHNS, CDR2 SASEGT. The CDR3 length is 18 residues. J was trimmed by 4 bases and V by 2 bases; bases with no gene match: 7. CDR3 protein: CASSEWGLAGGPVETQYF. The DNA of the CDR3 is TGTGCCAGCAGTGAATGGGGACTAGCGGGGGGGCCGGTAGAGACCCAGTACTTC.

This clone was found a few times. The chain combines TRBV5-4 with TRBJ2-7; possibly TRBD2 for D (6 bases). V was trimmed by 0 bases and J by 3 bases, leaving 13 bases between them. Germline V gene sequence: CDR1 SGHNT, CDR2 YYREEE (reference sequence). This CDR3 comprises 15 residues. As DNA, the CDR3 is TGTGCCAGCAGCTTGGGGGCAGGAGGGAGCTACGAGCAGTACTTC. Its protein is CASSLGAGGSYEQYF.

V gene TRBV19 combines with J gene TRBJ2-1; TRBD2 matches at 9 bases. V lost 6 bases and J lost 4; bases outside the gene matches: 7. There are 15 residues in the CDR3. CDR1 and CDR2 from the germline V gene are LNHDA and SQIVND (reference sequence). Here the CDR3 reads CASRGAGGSYNEQFF. In DNA, the CDR3 is TGTGCCAGTAGGGGAGCGGGAGGATCGTACAATGAGCAGTTCTTC.

In nucleotides, the CDR3 is TGTGCCAGCAGCCGCGGGGGGGATCCCTACGAGCAGTACTTC. It yields the protein CASSRGGDPYEQYF. This rearrangement joins TRBV7-8 to TRBJ2-7, with 9 positions matching TRBD2. V lost 5 bases, J lost 2 bases, and 4 bases stayed unmatched. Germline-derived CDR1 and CDR2 are SGHVS and FQNEAQ. The CDR3 extends over 14 amino acids.

The gene calls are TRBV7-9 and TRBJ1-2, with 7 bases that match TRBD1. The CDR3 contains 13 residues. Per germline, CDR1 SEHNR and CDR2 FQNEAQ (reference sequence). The trim removed 1 base at V and 8 bases at J, leaving 4 bases unmatched. CDR3 sequence reads: CASSLEQGLGYTF. DNA of the CDR3: TGTGCCAGCAGCTTAGAACAGGGGTTGGGCTACACCTTC.

The chain is built from TRBV5-5 and TRBJ1-1, with D maybe TRBD1 (5 bases). Germline V CDR1 and CDR2: SGHKS, YYEKEE (reference sequence). The CDR3 runs to 15 residues. V was shortened by 4 bases and J by 1 base, with 14 bases between the two germline ends. The CDR3 nucleotides are TGTGCCAGCAGCGTGACAGTACTTTCGAACACTGAAGCTTTCTTT. Translated: CASSVTVLSNTEAFF.

The chain employs TRBV4-1 and TRBJ2-2, with D possibly being TRBD2 (5 bases). This CDR3 has 16 amino acids. Per the germline V gene, CDR1 is MGHRA and CDR2 is YSYEKL. Trimming cost V 2 bases and J 4 bases, with 14 bases left between them. Here the CDR3 reads CASSQWARGGTGELFF. CDR3 DNA: TGCGCCAGCAGCCAATGGGCCCGGGGTGGCACCGGGGAGCTGTTTTTT.

The genes are TRBV27 and TRBJ1-2; 8 nucleotides line up with TRBD1. V gave up 9 bases and J gave up 1 base; unmatched junction bases: 7. The germline V gene has CDR1 MNHEY and CDR2 SMNVEV (reference sequence). This CDR3 contains 14 residues. The CDR3 bases are TGTGCCAGTTCCCGGGACAGGAATAACTATGGCTACACCTTC. It specifies CASSRDRNNYGYTF.

The V gene is TRBV6-1, the J gene TRBJ2-7; TRBD1 is a possible D gene (8 bases). The germline V and J ends were trimmed by 3 bases and 3 bases, with 12 bases remaining between them. The V gene's germline CDR1 is MNHNS and CDR2 SASEGT. This CDR3 is built from 14 residues. This chain's CDR3 is CASSDNRGGYEQYF. In DNA form, the CDR3 reads TGTGCCAGCAGTGACAACAGGGGGGGCTACGAGCAGTACTTC.

The chain recombines TRBV10-3 with TRBJ2-3; 11 positions match TRBD1. The J segment lost 6 bases and the V segment lost 3 bases, leaving 11 bases of the junction unmatched. CDR1 and CDR2 (germline): ENHRY, SYGVKD. The CDR3 has 17 residues. The CDR3 loop reads CAISDHKGQGGQDTQYF. CDR3 bases: TGTGCCATCAGTGACCACAAGGGACAGGGGGGTCAGGATACGCAGTATTTT.

The chain has TRBV29-1 and TRBJ2-6; D may be TRBD2 (5 bases). CDR1 is SQVTM and CDR2 is ANQGSEA in the germline V gene. The CDR3 sequence is 13 residues long. V lost 6 bases and J 1 base, leaving 7 bases between the germline ends. Here the CDR3 reads CSVGESGANVLTF. Written as DNA, the CDR3 is TGCAGCGTGGGAGAGTCTGGGGCCAACGTCCTGACTTTC.

The chain has TRBV5-8 and TRBJ1-3, with 9 bases identical to TRBD1. Trimming removed 0 bases from V and 5 bases from J; junction bases left unmatched: 15. Germline V lookup: CDR1 SGHTS, CDR2 YDEGEE. The CDR3 has 19 amino acids. Written as DNA, the CDR3 is TGTGCCAGCAGCTTGGAAGTGTATTTGACAGGGGGAAAAAGAAACACCATATATTTT. Translated: CASSLEVYLTGGKRNTIYF.

The CDR3 DNA follows: TGTGCCACCAGCAGTGGGAGAATGACAGATACGCAGTATTTT. It specifies CATSSGRMTDTQYF. The rearrangement uses TRBV15 and TRBJ2-3; possibly TRBD2 for D (5 bases). The CDR3 length is 14 residues. V was pared by 3 bases and J by 3 bases, with 10 bases between. Per germline, CDR1 LNHNV and CDR2 YYDKDF (reference sequence).

The chain couples TRBV4-2 to TRBJ2-1; 11 bases map to TRBD2. The CDR3 has 20 amino acids. J gave up 6 bases and V 0 bases, and 16 bases lay outside the gene matches. Germline CDR1 LGHNA, CDR2 YNFKEQ. The CDR3 DNA reads TGTGCCAGCAGCCAAGAAGGGCCGCTAGCGGGGGGACGCCGAGTCAATGAGCAGTTCTTC. It is translated as CASSQEGPLAGGRRVNEQFF.

This chain connects TRBV15 to TRBJ1-6; weak D call: TRBD1 (6 bases). The CDR3 length is 17 residues. Trimming pared 1 base from V and 9 bases from J, leaving 19 bases between. Germline V gene lookup returns CDR1 LNHNV and CDR2 YYDKDF (reference sequence). Here the CDR3 DNA reads TGTGCCACCAGCAGAGGTATTGGGCAGGGGTTTGTTTCACCCCTCCACTTT. Translated: CATSRGIGQGFVSPLHF.

The chain couples TRBV12-5 to TRBJ1-1; D possibly corresponds to TRBD1 (6 bases). Trimming took off 1 base at V and 4 bases at J, with 7 bases between the two ends. Germline V gene sequence: CDR1 LGHNT, CDR2 FRNRAP. The CDR3 totals 13 residues. The CDR3: CASGLEQGTEAFF. CDR3 DNA: TGTGCTAGTGGTTTGGAACAGGGCACTGAAGCTTTCTTT.

V and J are TRBV28 and TRBJ1-2, with 8 positions matching TRBD1. Germline V CDR1 and CDR2: MDHEN, SYDVKM. CDR3 size: 15 residues. V dropped 8 bases and J dropped 1; count of bases not matched to a gene: 9. CDR3 nucleotides: TGTGCCAGCCGCTGGACAGGGAGGGTTAACTATGGCTACACCTTC. It yields the protein CASRWTGRVNYGYTF.

This clone was seen a single time. The rearrangement joins TRBV11-2 to TRBJ1-2; D gene ambiguous. With 0 bases removed from V and 8 bases from J, the gap between germline ends came to 13 bases. The CDR3 runs 14 residues. CDR1 is SGHAT and CDR2 is FQNNGV in the germline V gene. The CDR3 is CASSLDLGREGYTF. CDR3 DNA: TGTGCCAGCAGCTTAGATCTGGGCAGAGAAGGCTACACCTTC. The whole variable domain, remainder taken from reference TRBV11-2 and TRBJ1-2, is EAGVAQSPRYKIIEKRQSVAFWCNPISGHATLYWYQQILGQGPKLLIQFQNNGVVDDSQLPKDRFSAERLKGVDSTLKIQPAKLEDSAVYLCASSLDLGREGYTFGSGTRLTVV.

The J gene is TRBJ2-7, the V gene TRBV6-6; possible D gene TRBD1, 5 bases. Per the germline V gene, CDR1 is MNHNY and CDR2 is SVGAGI (reference sequence). CDR3 length: 16 residues. Between the trimmed V and J ends, which lost 0 bases and 2 bases, there was a span of 14 bases. The CDR3 sequence: CASSYSTESQTYEQYF. In nucleotides, the CDR3 is TGTGCCAGCAGTTACTCGACAGAGTCCCAAACCTACGAGCAGTACTTC.

The chain is built from TRBV7-9 and TRBJ2-7, with TRBD1 matching 9 bases. With 5 bases clipped from V and 4 bases from J, the junction kept 9 bases outside the gene matches. Germline assignment: CDR1 SEHNR and CDR2 FQNEAQ (reference sequence). CDR3 length: 15 amino acids. This chain's CDR3 is CASSPGQGRRYEQYF. CDR3 sequence (DNA): TGTGCCAGCAGCCCCGGACAGGGGAGGAGGTACGAGCAGTACTTC.

The chain combines TRBV10-3 with TRBJ2-7, with TRBD1 identical over 9 bases. The CDR3 length is 13 residues. Germline loops: CDR1 ENHRY, CDR2 SYGVKD. With 6 bases clipped from V and 6 bases from J, the junction kept 6 bases outside the gene matches. CDR3 in amino acids: CAIRTGTGIEQYF. CDR3 nucleotides: TGTGCCATCAGGACCGGGACAGGGATCGAGCAGTACTTC.

This CDR3 reads CASSPWTYNEQFF. The CDR3 DNA reads TGTGCCAGCAGTCCGTGGACTTACAATGAGCAGTTCTTC. This chain joins TRBV2 and TRBJ2-1, with D tentatively TRBD2 (5 bases). Germline V gene lookup returns CDR1 SNHLY and CDR2 FYNNEI. The CDR3 runs 13 residues. Trimming stripped 5 bases from V and 4 bases from J, with 9 bases between. Based on the CDR3 plus reference TRBV2 and TRBJ2-1, the full variable domain is EPEVTQTPSHQVTQMGQEVILRCVPISNHLYFYWYRQILGQKVEFLVSFYNNEISEKSEIFDDQFSVERPDGSNFTLKIRSTKLEDSAMYFCASSPWTYNEQFFGPGTRLTVL.

This chain joins TRBV9 and TRBJ2-3; TRBD1 might be the D (5 bases). Trimming shortened V by 3 bases and J by 1 base, and 15 bases separated the two germline ends. CDR1 is SGDLS, CDR2 YYNGEE, per germline. CDR3 length: 16 amino acids. The CDR3 loop reads CASSAARQGGTDTQYF. CDR3 nucleotides: TGTGCCAGCAGCGCCGCTAGGCAGGGCGGCACAGATACGCAGTATTTT.

The rearrangement uses TRBV30 and TRBJ2-1; D possibly corresponds to TRBD1 (6 bases). The germline gives CDR1 GTSNPN, CDR2 SVGIG (reference sequence). Trimming removed 2 bases at V and 4 bases at J, with 12 bases between. CDR3 length equals 14 residues. The CDR3 DNA reads as TGTGCCTGGAGTCCCCAGGACAGTTACAATGAGCAGTTCTTC. Translated: CAWSPQDSYNEQFF.

This chain connects TRBV19 to TRBJ2-2; D is ambiguous. This CDR3 region has 12 residues. Germline values: CDR1 LNHDA, CDR2 SQIVND (reference sequence). Between the trimmed V and J ends, which lost 6 bases and 6 bases, there was a span of 8 bases. In DNA, the CDR3 is TGTGCCAGTAGCCTCAGTTCCGGGGAGCTGTTTTTT. This sequence encodes CASSLSSGELFF.

The V call is TRBV14, the J call TRBJ2-3, with TRBD2 identical over 11 bases. The germline CDR1 and CDR2 sequences are SGHDN and FVKESK. The CDR3 extends over 16 amino acids. After removal of 3 bases from V and 6 bases from J, the junction contained 8 bases not matched to a gene. In nucleotides, the CDR3 is TGTGCCAGCAGCCAGCTACTAGCGGGAGTTGGGGATACGCAGTATTTT. This encodes CASSQLLAGVGDTQYF. The whole variable domain, remainder taken from reference TRBV14 and TRBJ2-3, is EAGVTQFPSHSVIEKGQTVTLRCDPISGHDNLYWYRRVMGKEIKFLLHFVKESKQDESGMPNNRFLAERTGGTYSTLKVQPAELEDSGVYFCASSQLLAGVGDTQYFGPGTRLTVL.

This chain connects TRBV5-3 to TRBJ2-7; weak D call: TRBD2 (5 bases). TRBV5-3 is assigned to the ORF class and has an uncertain function. V was trimmed by 0 bases and J by 2 bases, leaving 18 bases between them. The CDR3 consists of 17 residues. CDR3 nucleotide sequence: TGTGCCAGAAGCTTGGCTTGGTACGGCCGCGGGCCCTACGAGCAGTACTTC. This encodes CARSLAWYGRGPYEQYF.

This sequence joins TRBV7-2 and TRBJ1-5; D might be TRBD1 (5 bases). The V end lost 3 bases, the J end lost 3 bases, and 9 bases lay between the germline ends. Germline loops: CDR1 SGHTA, CDR2 FQGNSA. This CDR3 is built from 14 residues. The CDR3 DNA is TGTGCCAGCAGCTTGGACACCTACAATCAGCCCCAGCATTTT. Its translation: CASSLDTYNQPQHF.

J is TRBJ1-6 and V is TRBV13, with TRBD1 identical over 10 bases. Germline V lookup: CDR1 PRHDT, CDR2 FYEKMQ (reference sequence). V gave up 5 bases and J gave up 10 bases; unmatched junction bases: 8. This CDR3 spans 15 amino acids. The CDR3 DNA sequence: TGTGCCAGCAGCATCCGACAGGGGGCTCGATCACCCCTCCACTTT. It yields the protein CASSIRQGARSPLHF.

This clone has a handful of counts. This sequence joins TRBV30 and TRBJ2-5, with 7 bases matching TRBD2. The CDR3 is 15 amino acids. The germline gives CDR1 GTSNPN, CDR2 SVGIG (reference sequence). J was trimmed by 1 base and V by 2 bases; bases with no gene match: 7. CDR3 DNA sequence: TGTGCCTGGAGTCCCGCTGCGGGAGCCCAAGAGACCCAGTACTTC. It is translated as CAWSPAAGAQETQYF. Filled out from reference TRBV30 and TRBJ2-5, the complete variable domain reads SQTIHQWPATLVQPVGSPLSLECTVEGTSNPNLYWYRQAAGRGLQLLFYSVGIGQISSEVPQNLSASRPQDRQFILSSKKLLLSDSGFYLCAWSPAAGAQETQYFGPGTRLLVL.

The chain has TRBV2 and TRBJ2-3; TRBD1 is a possible D gene (5 bases). The germline gives CDR1 SNHLY, CDR2 FYNNEI. This CDR3 comprises 12 residues. V was clipped by 10 bases and J by 1 base, with 9 bases between them. CDR3: CANTTGTDTQYF. CDR3 bases: TGTGCCAACACGACAGGCACAGATACGCAGTATTTT.

This clone was seen a single time. The chain has TRBV6-6 and TRBJ2-5; D is unclear. The CDR3 runs to 14 residues. Germline V gene lookup returns CDR1 MNHNY and CDR2 SVGAGI (reference sequence). Trimming cost V 0 bases and J 0 bases, with 5 bases left between them. The CDR3 here is CASSYSGNQETQYF. DNA of the CDR3: TGTGCCAGCAGTTACTCGGGCAACCAAGAGACCCAGTACTTC.